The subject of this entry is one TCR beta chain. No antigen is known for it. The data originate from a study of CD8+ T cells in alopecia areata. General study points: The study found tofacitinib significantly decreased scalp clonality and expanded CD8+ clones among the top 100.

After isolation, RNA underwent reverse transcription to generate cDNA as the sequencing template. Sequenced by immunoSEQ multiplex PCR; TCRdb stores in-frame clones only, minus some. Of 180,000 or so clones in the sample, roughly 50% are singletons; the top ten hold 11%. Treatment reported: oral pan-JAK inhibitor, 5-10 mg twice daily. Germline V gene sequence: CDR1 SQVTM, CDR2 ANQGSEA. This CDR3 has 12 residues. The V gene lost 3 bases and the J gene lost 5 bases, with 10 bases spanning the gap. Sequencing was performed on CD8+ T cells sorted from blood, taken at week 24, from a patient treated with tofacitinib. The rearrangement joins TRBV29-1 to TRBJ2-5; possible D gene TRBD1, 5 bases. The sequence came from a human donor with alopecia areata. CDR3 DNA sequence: TGCAGCGTTGACCAGGGCCTCGAGACCCAGTACTTC. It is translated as CSVDQGLETQYF.